This TCR beta chain was observed in a study of tumor-infiltrating lymphocytes in primary liver carcinoma. Total RNA (roughly 530 ng) served as template for TCR beta cDNA synthesis primed by a constant-region primer. Libraries for TCR beta were built through three nested multiplex PCR rounds, which together made up a slightly modified ARM-PCR procedure. TCRdb called the multiplex PCR reads again in MiXCR, with one record for every CDR3 protein. The sample contains about 200,000 distinct CDR3 sequences, 85% of which appear only once. In the case of this clonotype: Its antigen is as yet unknown.

Investigators took RNA and DNA out together from about 20-30 mg of unsorted bulk tissue. Study results and caveats: Just about 7-24% of leading clones were found in every one of five regions.

The origin of this receptor is a man aged 35-49 years with primary liver carcinoma and hepatitis B virus infection. Source material: tumor tissue from primary liver carcinoma.

This chain's CDR3 is CAYIPRLGGWDEQFF. Here the CDR3 DNA reads TGTGCCTACATCCCAAGGCTAGGGGGATGGGATGAGCAGTTCTTC. The chain recombines TRBV6-1 with TRBJ2-1, with D possibly matching TRBD1 (6 bases). This CDR3 is 15 amino acids long. From germline, CDR1 is MNHNS and CDR2 SASEGT. With 11 bases removed from V and 8 bases from J, the gap between germline ends came to 25 bases.